These 24 T cell receptor beta chains came from one sample sequenced in a study of T cell repertoires in cytomegalovirus infection. TCRdb used MiXCR to reprocess the reads, holding one entry per CDR3 protein. The table shows 630,000 or so distinct CDR3 sequences, with approximately 24% occurring only once. Sequenced: CD8+ T cells from PBMCs. These receptor sequences come from a human donor in good health (CMV status not recorded). Some clones in this sample may be carry-over from other donors' samples.

In its sample, this clonotype was seen a few times. This chain joins TRBV11-1 and TRBJ2-7, with a tentative D call TRBD2 (5 bases). The CDR3 is 12 residues long. CDR1 is SGHAT and CDR2 is FQDESV in the germline V gene (reference sequence). Trimming left V 8 bases short and J 6 bases short, with 14 bases between. The DNA of the CDR3 is TGTGCCAGCTCAGCGAGGAGGCCCGAGCAGTACTTC. This translates into CASSARRPEQYF.

A few counts support this clonotype. The chain links TRBV28 to TRBJ1-2, with no clear D. Germline V gene sequence: CDR1 MDHEN, CDR2 SYDVKM. This CDR3 is built from 17 residues. V lost 4 bases, J lost 4 bases, and 22 bases lay in between. CDR3 amino acids: CASSSPRRLPPSYGYTF. In DNA, the CDR3 is TGTGCCAGCAGTTCTCCCCGACGGCTTCCCCCCTCCTATGGCTACACCTTC.

This clonotype was seen repeatedly, ten times or more. CDR3 loop: CASSQAQGTEAFF. In DNA, the CDR3 is TGTGCCAGCAGCCAAGCACAGGGTACTGAAGCTTTCTTT. The chain has TRBV7-3 and TRBJ1-1; TRBD1 might be the D (6 bases). The V end lost 5 bases, the J end lost 5 bases, and 12 bases lay between the germline ends. The CDR3 consists of 13 residues. Looked up from germline, CDR1 is SGHTA and CDR2 is FQGTGA.

Remarks on this clonotype: Since a much larger clone is just one base distant, this may be a read error. V usage is TRBV10-3 and J usage is TRBJ2-3, with D uncertain. The CDR3 is 16 amino acids. Germline lookup yields CDR1 ENHRY and CDR2 SYGVKD. The CDR3 loop reads CAISESGFTSIDTQYF. DNA for the CDR3: TGTGCCATCAGTGAGTCAGGGTTCACGAGCATAGATACGCAGTATTTT.

The chain has TRBV25-1 and TRBJ1-5; D is perhaps TRBD1 (6 bases). CDR1 MGHDK and CDR2 SYGVNS come from the germline V gene. The CDR3 consists of 14 residues. V lost 2 bases and J 5 bases, leaving 10 bases between the germline ends. CDR3 nucleotides: TGTGCCAGCAGTGAAAACAGGGCGGATCAGCCCCAGCATTTT. It specifies CASSENRADQPQHF. The full variable domain, completed using reference TRBV25-1 and TRBJ1-5, is EADIYQTPRYLVIGTGKKITLECSQTMGHDKMYWYQQDPGMELHLIHYSYGVNSTEKGDLSSESTVSRIRTEHFPLTLESARPSHTSQYLCASSENRADQPQHFGDGTRLSIL.

This clonotype occurred a few times. The genes are TRBV4-2 and TRBJ1-3; D not certain. CDR1 is LGHNA and CDR2 is YNFKEQ in the germline V gene. Trimming left V 1 base short and J 6 bases short, with 4 bases between. CDR3 length: 12 amino acids. The CDR3 loop is CASSQVENTIYF. The CDR3 nucleotides are TGTGCCAGCAGCCAAGTGGAAAACACCATATATTTT.

In its sample, this clonotype was seen many times. The rearrangement joins TRBV7-2 to TRBJ1-5; 7 nucleotides match TRBD1. Per the germline V gene, CDR1 is SGHTA and CDR2 is FQGNSA. Losses at the gene ends were 2 bases for V and 0 bases for J; bases not matched to a gene: 10. The CDR3 loop spans 18 amino acids. The CDR3 DNA reads TGTGCCAGCAGCTTAAGGATCCCTGGGACAGCTAGCAATCAGCCCCAGCATTTT. Translated: CASSLRIPGTASNQPQHF.

This clonotype was observed at least ten times. The chain couples TRBV7-9 to TRBJ2-1; 9 bases align to TRBD1. The ends lost 1 base at V and 8 bases at J; junction bases unmatched: 9. The CDR3 is made up of 16 amino acids. The germline gives CDR1 SEHNR, CDR2 FQNEAQ (reference sequence). The CDR3 is CASSLVRDRDLDEQFF. The CDR3 coding sequence is TGTGCCAGCAGCTTAGTTAGGGACAGGGATCTGGATGAGCAGTTCTTC.

The CDR3 DNA reads TGTGCCATCAGGGAGACAGGGGAGGGGAACACTGAAGCTTTCTTT. Amino acid sequence: CAIRETGEGNTEAFF. The V call is TRBV10-3, the J call TRBJ1-1; 8 nucleotides line up with TRBD1. Germline CDR1 ENHRY, CDR2 SYGVKD. CDR3 length: 15 amino acids. V was pared by 6 bases and J by 1 base, with 7 bases of the junction left unmatched.

This clonotype came up many times. This chain joins TRBV28 and TRBJ2-1; D perhaps matches TRBD1 (5 bases). In germline, CDR1 is MDHEN, CDR2 SYDVKM. V gave up 6 bases and J gave up 10 bases, with 19 bases separating them. The CDR3 has 14 residues. CDR3 in amino acids: CASSPGQGSVEQFF. CDR3 bases: TGTGCCAGCAGCCCTGGACAAGGGTCAGTGGAGCAGTTCTTC.

This clonotype was recorded a few times. The gene calls are TRBV20-1 and TRBJ2-7, with D possibly matching TRBD1 (7 bases). Trimming left V 5 bases short and J 6 bases short, with 20 bases between. Germline assignment: CDR1 DFQATT and CDR2 SNEGSKA (reference sequence). This CDR3 region has 14 residues. CDR3 region: CSAPNLRQGGEQYF. DNA of the CDR3: TGCAGTGCTCCAAACTTACGACAGGGAGGCGAGCAGTACTTC.

The rearrangement joins TRBV10-1 to TRBJ1-1; tentative D call: TRBD1 (6 bases). Germline CDR1 and CDR2: WNHNN and SYGVQD (reference sequence). Between the trimmed V and J ends, which lost 9 bases and 5 bases, there was a span of 19 bases. The CDR3 covers 14 residues. This chain's CDR3 is CARGVASTGTEAFF. In DNA form, the CDR3 reads TGCGCCAGAGGGGTTGCGTCAACAGGGACTGAAGCTTTCTTT.

This clonotype was recorded at least ten times. J is TRBJ2-2 and V is TRBV7-8; TRBD1 might be the D (5 bases). Germline values: CDR1 SGHVS, CDR2 FQNEAQ. Trimming shortened V by 6 bases and J by 0 bases, and 17 bases separated the two germline ends. This CDR3 is built from 17 residues. The CDR3 sequence: CASSPLDSFANTGELFF. CDR3 sequence (DNA): TGTGCCAGCAGTCCCCTAGACAGCTTCGCGAACACCGGGGAGCTGTTTTTT.

With respect to this clonotype: Possible read error: a much larger clone is one base away. The chain links TRBV7-2 to TRBJ2-7; D is perhaps TRBD1 or TRBD2 (6 bases each). CDR1 is SGHTA, CDR2 FQGNSA, per germline. There are 15 residues in the CDR3. The V and J ends lost 8 bases and 1 base respectively, with 18 bases between them. The CDR3: CASSRGAGCSYEQYF. In DNA, the CDR3 is TGTGCCAGCTCTAGGGGGGCGGGGTGTTCCTACGAGCAGTACTTC.

This clonotype was seen repeatedly, ten times or more. DNA for the CDR3: TGTGCCAGCAGCCAACCACAGGGGGTGGGAACTGAAGCTTTCTTT. Residues: CASSQPQGVGTEAFF. V usage is TRBV7-9 and J usage is TRBJ1-1; 8 bases agree with TRBD1. The CDR3 is made up of 15 amino acids. V was pared by 5 bases and J by 5 bases, with 10 bases of the junction left unmatched. CDR1 and CDR2 (germline): SEHNR, FQNEAQ (reference sequence).

This clonotype came up many times. The V and J genes are TRBV7-6 and TRBJ2-1; 9 bases map to TRBD2. This CDR3 has 17 amino acids. The trim removed 4 bases at V and 10 bases at J, leaving 17 bases unmatched. From germline, CDR1 is SGHVS and CDR2 FNYEAQ. The chain's CDR3 is CASSSTRVAGGADEQFF. The CDR3 DNA is TGTGCCAGCAGCTCGACCCGGGTGGCGGGGGGGGCGGACGAGCAGTTCTTC.

This clonotype has just a few counts. The J gene is TRBJ2-5, the V gene TRBV7-9; TRBD1 might be the D (5 bases). Germline CDR1 is SEHNR and CDR2 is FQNEAQ (reference sequence). V dropped 1 base and J dropped 0 bases, with 15 bases sitting between them. CDR3 length: 17 amino acids. The CDR3 sequence: CASSLEGYRSYQETQYF. The CDR3 DNA follows: TGTGCCAGCAGCTTAGAGGGGTACAGATCCTACCAAGAGACCCAGTACTTC.

This clonotype has only a few counts. The rearrangement joins TRBV2 to TRBJ2-7, with unresolved D. The V end was cut by 1 base, the J end by 1 base, with 11 bases between. The germline V gene encodes CDR1 SNHLY and CDR2 FYNNEI. This CDR3 is 15 amino acids long. CDR3 nucleotides: TGTGCCAGCAGTGAAGGGGCCCCAGGTTCCTACGAGCAGTACGTC. Encoded protein: CASSEGAPGSYEQYV.

This clonotype was counted only a few times. V is TRBV7-3 and J is TRBJ2-3; TRBD2 might be the D (6 bases). Germline V gene data show CDR1 as SGHTA and CDR2 as FQGTGA. There are 15 residues in the CDR3. V was clipped by 0 bases and J by 5 bases, with 12 bases between them. CDR3 DNA sequence: TGTGCCAGCAGCTTAACGGGCGGGGCCCTAGATACGCAGTATTTT. Its protein product is CASSLTGGALDTQYF.

This clonotype was found a few times. This chain links TRBV19 with TRBJ2-2; the D is unclear. The germline V gene encodes CDR1 LNHDA and CDR2 SQIVND (reference sequence). V was pared by 8 bases and J by 7 bases, with 5 bases between. The CDR3 consists of 10 residues. For the CDR3, the DNA is TGTGCCAGTTACCGCGGGGAGCTGTTTTTT. This gives the protein CASYRGELFF. The whole variable domain, filled in from reference TRBV19 and TRBJ2-2, reads DGGITQSPKYLFRKEGQNVTLSCEQNLNHDAMYWYRQDPGQGLRLIYYSQIVNDFQKGDIAEGYSVSREKKESFPLTVTSAQKNPTAFYLCASYRGELFFGEGSRLTVL.

V is TRBV29-1 and J is TRBJ2-7, with D tentatively TRBD1 (5 bases). Germline assignment: CDR1 SQVTM and CDR2 ANQGSEA. The CDR3 totals 13 residues. Trimming removed 4 bases from V and 1 base from J, with 11 bases in between. The CDR3 sequence is CSVVPTESYEQYF. The CDR3 DNA reads as TGCAGCGTTGTTCCGACAGAATCCTACGAGCAGTACTTC.

Turning to this clonotype: A much larger clonotype is one base distant, so this may be a read error. This sequence joins TRBV7-6 and TRBJ2-3; D remains ambiguous. CDR1 SGHVS and CDR2 FNYEAQ come from the germline V gene. The CDR3 covers 15 residues. In DNA, the CDR3 is TGTGCCAGCAGCCCCAACTGGAAGGGCGCAGATACGCGGTATTTT. This codes for CASSPNWKGADTRYF.

The chain uses TRBV29-1 and TRBJ2-2; perhaps TRBD2 as D (6 bases). The CDR3 is 16 amino acids. Germline loops: CDR1 SQVTM, CDR2 ANQGSEA. Trimming cost V 0 bases and J 7 bases, with 18 bases left between them. CDR3 DNA: TGCAGCGTTGAAGATTCAGTCGGAGGGGAGGTCGGGGAGCTGTTTTTT. This gives the protein CSVEDSVGGEVGELFF.

The chain uses TRBV24-1 and TRBJ2-1; 9 positions agree with TRBD2. The CDR3 contains 15 residues. The junction had 2 bases not matched to a gene; V was cut back by 1 base and J by 5 bases. Germline V CDR1 and CDR2: KGHDR, SFDVKD. The CDR3 spells CATSDFGGGDNEQFF. CDR3 nucleotides: TGTGCCACCAGTGATTTCGGCGGGGGGGACAATGAGCAGTTCTTC.